Following are 10 T cell receptor beta chains from one sample sequenced in a study of follicular helper T cells after annual influenza vaccination. Clones were read by immunoSEQ multiplex PCR, and TCRdb kept only the in-frame ones, dropping some. The sample records about 1,400 clones, about 63% being singletons. Time point here: 2015-2016 season, 7 days after influenza vaccination. The specimen was CXCR5+ CD38+ circulating T follicular helper cells from blood, collected 7 days after influenza vaccination. Regarding subset: circulating Tfh, non-naive CD4+CXCR5+PD-1+ (ICOS+CD38+ or ICOS-CD38-). The receptors shown here come from an adult who received the influenza vaccine.

The chain is built from TRBV2 and TRBJ2-2; perhaps D is TRBD1 or TRBD2 (5 bases each). The CDR3 has 14 amino acids. CDR1 SNHLY and CDR2 FYNNEI come from the germline V gene. Deletions cut 6 bases from V and 4 bases from J, with 12 bases between. CDR3 in amino acids: CASRPGRTTGELFF. CDR3 sequence (DNA): TGTGCCAGCAGGCCGGGACGGACCACCGGGGAGCTGTTTTTT. The whole variable domain, remainder taken from reference TRBV2 and TRBJ2-2, is EPEVTQTPSHQVTQMGQEVILRCVPISNHLYFYWYRQILGQKVEFLVSFYNNEISEKSEIFDDQFSVERPDGSNFTLKIRSTKLEDSAMYFCASRPGRTTGELFFGEGSRLTVL.

This chain joins TRBV9 and TRBJ2-6, with D unresolved. The V gene lost 0 bases and the J gene lost 0 bases, with 7 bases spanning the gap. There are 16 residues in the CDR3. Per the germline V gene, CDR1 is SGDLS and CDR2 is YYNGEE. CDR3: CASSVGMGSGANVLTF. The CDR3 DNA is TGTGCCAGCAGCGTAGGAATGGGCTCTGGGGCCAACGTCCTGACTTTC.

The genes are TRBV7-8 and TRBJ2-4, with 11 bases aligning to TRBD2. The ends lost 5 bases at V and 7 bases at J; junction bases unmatched: 7. Looked up from germline, CDR1 is SGHVS and CDR2 is FQNEAQ. CDR3 size: 15 residues. CDR3 in amino acids: CASSRSGRAFNIQYF. CDR3 DNA sequence: TGTGCCAGCAGCCGTAGCGGGAGGGCCTTCAACATTCAGTACTTC.

The rearrangement joins TRBV28 to TRBJ1-4, with D possibly being TRBD1 (5 bases). The CDR3 loop spans 15 amino acids. The V gene lost 6 bases and the J gene lost 7 bases, with 18 bases spanning the gap. Germline V gene data show CDR1 as MDHEN and CDR2 as SYDVKM. As DNA, the CDR3 is TGTGCCAGCAGCATCGGGGGGAGTCGGGTTGAAAAACTGTTTTTT. Translated, it gives CASSIGGSRVEKLFF.

The CDR3 region has the DNA TGTGCCAGCAGTAAAGTTGGACAGGGGATGGGTGGCTACACCTTC. It specifies CASSKVGQGMGGYTF. This chain links TRBV6-1 with TRBJ1-2; 9 bases align to TRBD1. The CDR3 has 15 amino acids. Germline lookup yields CDR1 MNHNS and CDR2 SASEGT. The V and J ends lost 5 bases and 7 bases, in that order; junction bases with no gene match: 11.

This rearrangement joins TRBV6-4 to TRBJ1-5, with D tentatively TRBD1 (5 bases). The V and J ends lost 0 bases and 4 bases respectively, with 10 bases between them. The CDR3 sequence is 15 residues long. CDR1 is MRHNA and CDR2 is SNTAGT in the germline V gene. The chain's CDR3 is CASSDSDSRNQPQHF. The CDR3 DNA follows: TGTGCCAGCAGTGACTCTGACAGCCGGAATCAGCCCCAGCATTTT.

The rearrangement links TRBV4-2 to TRBJ1-3; 8 nucleotides align to TRBD1. CDR1 and CDR2 (germline): LGHNA, YNFKEQ. V gave up 3 bases and J gave up 8 bases; unmatched junction bases: 12. The CDR3 has 16 residues. DNA of the CDR3: TGTGCCAGCAGCCACCGCAGGACAGGGAGACTTGACACCATATATTTT. This encodes CASSHRRTGRLDTIYF.

This rearrangement joins TRBV30 to TRBJ1-1; D may be TRBD1 (6 bases). CDR1 and CDR2 (germline): GTSNPN, SVGIG (reference sequence). V dropped 0 bases and J dropped 1 base, with 15 bases sitting between them. The CDR3 has 16 residues. DNA for the CDR3: TGTGCCTGGAGTGTACTGAGGGGGGCCCGGAACACTGAAGCTTTCTTT. It yields the protein CAWSVLRGARNTEAFF.

This clone was observed a few times. The junction differs from germline at one of its ends, possibly a read error. V and J are TRBV7-7 and TRBJ2-5; TRBD2 aligns across 8 bases. CDR1 and CDR2 (germline): SSHAT, FNYEAQ (reference sequence). This CDR3 spans 15 amino acids. The CDR3 DNA is TGTGCTAGCAGCGCCGGGAGGGGCGGGAGTTTGGCCCAGTACTTC. This encodes CASSAGRGGSLAQYF.

The J gene is TRBJ2-7, the V gene TRBV2; D may be TRBD1 (6 bases). The V end lost 7 bases, the J end lost 3 bases, and 13 bases lay between the germline ends. CDR3 size: 13 residues. CDR1 is SNHLY and CDR2 is FYNNEI in the germline V gene. The CDR3 coding sequence is TGTGCCAGCACCCCAGGGGATATCTACGAGCAGTACTTC. Translation: CASTPGDIYEQYF.